Presented here are 16 T cell receptor beta chains from one specimen sequenced in a study of cytomegalovirus exposure and HLA in healthy donors. PCR employed 60 Vbeta and 13 Jbeta primers. Assay: immunoSEQ multiplex PCR; the TCRdb copy retains only in-frame clones and omits some. This table holds approximately 170,000 clones, roughly 80% found once. Material: PBMCs. Source of these receptors: a man between 45 and 60 years old in good health and CMV-seropositive.

The chain joins TRBV6-1 to TRBJ1-1; possibly TRBD1 for D (6 bases). V was shortened by 6 bases and J by 0 bases, with 11 bases between the two germline ends. Per the germline V gene, CDR1 is MNHNS and CDR2 is SASEGT. The CDR3 loop spans 14 amino acids. CDR3 sequence (DNA): TGTGCCAGCAGGGACAGCTCCATGAACACTGAAGCTTTCTTT. Translation gives CASRDSSMNTEAFF.

The chain uses TRBV11-2 and TRBJ2-2, with 7 bases lining up with TRBD2. V lost 1 base, J lost 5 bases, and 7 bases stayed unmatched. Germline CDR1 reads SGHAT; CDR2 reads FQNNGV. The CDR3 sequence is 16 residues long. CDR3 DNA: TGTGCCAGCAGCTTAGGGGCGGGAGTTAGTACCGGGGAGCTGTTTTTT. It yields the protein CASSLGAGVSTGELFF.

The chain uses TRBV28 and TRBJ1-1; 8 bases align to TRBD1. This CDR3 is built from 15 residues. Losses at the gene ends were 2 bases for V and 5 bases for J; bases not matched to a gene: 7. Germline assignment: CDR1 MDHEN and CDR2 SYDVKM. As DNA, the CDR3 is TGTGCCAGCAGTTTAACCGACAGGGGTTATACTGAAGCTTTCTTT. It specifies CASSLTDRGYTEAFF. Based on the CDR3 plus reference TRBV28 and TRBJ1-1, the full variable domain is DVKVTQSSRYLVKRTGEKVFLECVQDMDHENMFWYRQDPGLGLRLIYFSYDVKMKEKGDIPEGYSVSREKKERFSLILESASTNQTSMYLCASSLTDRGYTEAFFGQGTRLTVV.

The J gene is TRBJ2-2, the V gene TRBV5-1; 9 positions agree with TRBD2. J gave up 6 bases and V 4 bases, and 13 bases lay outside the gene matches. Looked up from germline, CDR1 is SGHRS and CDR2 is YFSETQ. CDR3 length: 17 residues. The CDR3 loop is CASSPAGLAGRAGELFF. CDR3 sequence (DNA): TGCGCCAGCAGCCCTGCGGGGCTAGCGGGAAGGGCCGGGGAGCTGTTTTTT.

The rearrangement joins TRBV6-5 to TRBJ1-4; D gene uncertain. Germline V CDR1 and CDR2: MNHEY, SVGAGI. Trimming pared 6 bases from V and 2 bases from J, leaving 10 bases between. The CDR3 runs to 14 residues. Here the CDR3 reads CASREEETNEKLFF. Here the CDR3 DNA reads TGTGCCAGCAGAGAAGAGGAGACTAATGAAAAACTGTTTTTT.

The CDR3, as DNA: TGTGCCAGCAGCTTTTTTTCAGGGTCTGGGGCCAACGTCCTGACTTTC. This codes for CASSFFSGSGANVLTF. J is TRBJ2-6 and V is TRBV5-5; D possibly corresponds to TRBD1 (5 bases). Trimming took 2 bases from V and 1 from J, leaving 10 bases between them. This CDR3 spans 16 amino acids. Germline values: CDR1 SGHKS, CDR2 YYEKEE (reference sequence). The variable domain in full, completed from reference TRBV5-5 and TRBJ2-6, reads DAGVTQSPTHLIKTRGQQVTLRCSPISGHKSVSWYQQVLGQGPQFIFQYYEKEERGRGNFPDRFSARQFPNYSSELNVNALLLGDSALYLCASSFFSGSGANVLTFGAGSRLTVL.

The V gene is TRBV4-1, the J gene TRBJ2-5; D unclear. V was cut by 5 bases and J by 2 bases, with 9 bases left in between. The CDR3 is 13 residues long. The germline CDR1 and CDR2 sequences are MGHRA and YSYEKL. The CDR3 bases are TGCGCCAGCAGCTATGGCCCGCAAGAGACCCAGTACTTC. Its translation: CASSYGPQETQYF.

The genes are TRBV20-1 and TRBJ1-2, with D unresolved. V gave up 5 bases and J gave up 5 bases, with 9 bases separating them. This CDR3 comprises 11 residues. Germline-derived CDR1 and CDR2 are DFQATT and SNEGSKA (reference sequence). The CDR3 loop reads CSAGVQYGYTF. CDR3 nucleotides: TGCAGTGCTGGAGTACAGTATGGCTACACCTTC.

The chain links TRBV6-5 to TRBJ1-4; D is uncertain. V was cut by 7 bases and J by 5 bases, with 14 bases left in between. Germline V lookup: CDR1 MNHEY, CDR2 SVGAGI. The CDR3 contains 14 residues. CDR3 sequence reads: CASILGGSNEKLFF. CDR3 in DNA: TGTGCCAGCATACTTGGCGGGTCGAATGAAAAACTGTTTTTT.

This clone was detected once. The chain links TRBV5-8 to TRBJ2-1; D is unclear. The germline CDR1 and CDR2 sequences are SGHTS and YDEGEE. The CDR3 covers 16 residues. The ends were cut back, 1 base at V and 3 bases at J, with 14 bases in the middle. CDR3 amino acids: CASSLPLVRVYNEQFF. DNA for the CDR3: TGTGCCAGCAGCTTGCCCTTAGTACGTGTCTACAATGAGCAGTTCTTC.

J is TRBJ1-4 and V is TRBV6-1; D possibly corresponds to TRBD1 (5 bases). The CDR3 contains 13 residues. With 6 bases removed from V and 7 bases from J, the gap between germline ends came to 12 bases. Germline CDR1 MNHNS, CDR2 SASEGT. The CDR3 loop reads CASRLREVEKLFF. The CDR3 region has the DNA TGTGCCAGCAGACTCAGGGAGGTTGAAAAACTGTTTTTT.

The chain recombines TRBV10-1 with TRBJ2-3; weak D call: TRBD1 (6 bases). The germline V and J ends were trimmed by 3 bases and 8 bases, with 15 bases remaining between them. Germline-derived CDR1 and CDR2 are WNHNN and SYGVQD (reference sequence). The length of the CDR3 is 14 residues. CDR3 amino acids: CASSDGQGFGTQYF. Here the CDR3 DNA reads TGCGCCAGCAGTGATGGGCAGGGGTTCGGTACGCAGTATTTT.

This chain joins TRBV28 and TRBJ2-7; 7 bases are shared with TRBD1. V shed 5 bases, J shed 8 bases, and the junction held 12 bases outside the gene matches. The CDR3 length is 14 residues. Germline-derived CDR1 and CDR2 are MDHEN and SYDVKM. Written as DNA, the CDR3 is TGTGCCAGCAGTACCTGGACCGGGACAGCTCAGCAGTACTTC. Protein: CASSTWTGTAQQYF.

The rearrangement links TRBV9 to TRBJ2-3; 8 bases fit TRBD2. Germline loops: CDR1 SGDLS, CDR2 YYNGEE. CDR3 length: 18 residues. V trimming: 3 bases; J trimming: 0 bases; junction bases outside the gene matches: 12. CDR3 residues: CASSEGPAQRGSTDTQYF. CDR3 sequence (DNA): TGTGCCAGCAGCGAAGGGCCCGCCCAGCGGGGGAGCACAGATACGCAGTATTTT.

The chain carries TRBV28 and TRBJ1-1; no clear D. The ends were cut back, 5 bases at V and 0 bases at J, with 7 bases in the middle. The CDR3 sequence is 13 residues long. Germline values: CDR1 MDHEN, CDR2 SYDVKM. The CDR3 nucleotides are TGTGCCAGCAGTCCCTCTCTGAACACTGAAGCTTTCTTT. Translation: CASSPSLNTEAFF. Filled out from reference TRBV28 and TRBJ1-1, the complete variable domain reads DVKVTQSSRYLVKRTGEKVFLECVQDMDHENMFWYRQDPGLGLRLIYFSYDVKMKEKGDIPEGYSVSREKKERFSLILESASTNQTSMYLCASSPSLNTEAFFGQGTRLTVV.

This chain links TRBV4-1 with TRBJ1-2; D ambiguous. The CDR3 runs 14 residues. Germline CDR1 MGHRA, CDR2 YSYEKL. Trimming cost V 1 base and J 0 bases, with 6 bases left between them. This CDR3 reads CASSQAAANYGYTF. CDR3 DNA sequence: TGCGCCAGCAGCCAAGCCGCAGCTAACTATGGCTACACCTTC.